These 2 T cell receptor beta chains originate from one sample sequenced in a study of T cell repertoires in cytomegalovirus infection. Via MiXCR, TCRdb re-called the reads, giving one row per CDR3 protein. The data hold 71,000 or so distinct CDR3 sequences, with 20% to 25% observed a single time. These TCRs are of unknown antigen specificity. Sequencing used CD8+ T cells from cultured PBMCs, obtained from culture after CMV antigen stimulation. These receptors were obtained from a human donor in good health (CMV status not recorded). Some clones in this sample may be carry-over from other donors' samples.

Worth noting for this clonotype: In this CDR3 the conserved last residue, phenylalanine or tryptophan, is missing, so a read error is likely. The chain links TRBV7-9 to TRBJ2-2, with TRBD1 as a possible D gene (5 bases). V lost 7 bases and J lost 2, with 11 bases in between. The CDR3 has 14 residues. From germline, CDR1 is SEHNR and CDR2 FQNEAQ (reference sequence). CDR3 DNA sequence: TGTGCCAGCACGTCACAGGAAAACACCGGGGAGCTGTTTTAT. Residues: CASTSQENTGELFY.

This clonotype has a handful of counts. The chain couples TRBV4-3 to TRBJ1-1; D gene uncertain. The germline V and J ends were trimmed by 3 bases and 1 base, with 15 bases remaining between them. The CDR3 runs 16 residues. Germline V gene lookup returns CDR1 LGHNA and CDR2 YSLEER. The chain's CDR3 is CASSQVIGEANTEAFF. In DNA, the CDR3 is TGCGCCAGCAGCCAGGTTATCGGGGAGGCGAACACTGAAGCTTTCTTT.